These T cell receptor beta chains were read from a single sample in a study of identical twins. TCRdb re-analysed the 5' RACE reads in MiXCR, keeping a single row per CDR3 protein. The sample yields hundreds of thousands of distinct CDR3 sequences, approximately 6% seen once. Sequenced sample: naive T cells sorted from blood. These TCRs come from a man between 18 and 35 years old in good health. Each CDR3 is given with its conserved first and last residue. The order of the fields is clone size, J gene, D gene, V gene, CDR3 DNA, CDR3 protein. D genes are given only for firm matches. Clone size, where shown, is once, few, many, or a class for clones that have expanded.

size: many; J: TRBJ2-1; D: -; V: TRBV5-1; DNA: TGCGCCAGCAGCGCGCGGACTGGACACAATGAGCAGTTCTTC; CDR3: CASSARTGHNEQFF
size: -; J: TRBJ1-5; D: TRBD1; V: TRBV6-5; DNA: TGTGCCAGCAGTTACTCGGCGGGACAGGGGACGGGGCAGCCCCAGCATTTT; CDR3: CASSYSAGQGTGQPQHF
size: -; J: TRBJ1-4; D: -; V: TRBV3-1; DNA: TGTGCCAGCAGCCAAGGCCCACAGGAGGGTGAAAAACTGTTTTTT; CDR3: CASSQGPQEGEKLFF
size: few; J: TRBJ2-2; D: TRBD1; V: TRBV19; DNA: TGTGCCAGTACCGACCGGGACAGGGTGAACACCGGGGAGCTGTTTTTT; CDR3: CASTDRDRVNTGELFF
size: many; J: TRBJ2-1; D: TRBD2; V: TRBV20-1; DNA: TGCAGTGCTAGTGGTGGGCTAGCGGGAGTAACTGAGCAGTTCTTC; CDR3: CSASGGLAGVTEQFF
size: few; J: TRBJ2-1; D: -; V: TRBV3-1; DNA: TGTGCCAGCAGCCGAAACTTGGGCAGGGGAATTGTGAATGAGCAGTTCTTC; CDR3: CASSRNLGRGIVNEQFF
size: few; J: TRBJ1-4; D: -; V: TRBV7-8; DNA: TGTGCCAGCAGCTTAGCCGGACAGAAGAATGAAAAACTGTTTTTT; CDR3: CASSLAGQKNEKLFF
size: few; J: TRBJ2-3; D: TRBD2; V: TRBV11-1; DNA: TGTGCCAGCAGCTTAGCCCCACTAGCGGGAGGGCCCACAGATACGCAGTATTTT; CDR3: CASSLAPLAGGPTDTQYF
size: many; J: TRBJ2-7; D: -; V: TRBV12-3/TRBV12-4; DNA: TGTGCCAGCAGTCCCACAGTGAGATACGAGCAGTACTTC; CDR3: CASSPTVRYEQYF
size: few; J: TRBJ1-3; D: TRBD1; V: TRBV5-1; DNA: TGCGCCAGCAGCTTGCCAGGGACAGGCTCTGGAAACACCATATATTTT; CDR3: CASSLPGTGSGNTIYF
size: -; J: TRBJ1-2; D: -; V: TRBV9; DNA: TGTGCCAGCAGCGCAACAGGAGATTATGGCTACACCTTC; CDR3: CASSATGDYGYTF
size: many; J: TRBJ2-1; D: TRBD2; V: TRBV7-2; DNA: TGTGCCAGCAGCCCCGGGACTAGCGGGGCTAATGAGCAGTTCTTC; CDR3: CASSPGTSGANEQFF
size: -; J: TRBJ2-2; D: -; V: TRBV25-1; DNA: TGTGCCAGCAGTGAATCATATTGGGACAAAAACACCGGGGAGCTGTTTTTT; CDR3: CASSESYWDKNTGELFF
size: few; J: TRBJ2-5; D: TRBD1; V: TRBV12-3/TRBV12-4; DNA: TGTGCCACCCAGGGACAGGGGAGCTCGGAGACCCAGTACTTC; CDR3: CATQGQGSSETQYF
size: few; J: TRBJ2-3; D: -; V: TRBV7-9; DNA: TGTGCCAGCAGCCCGAGTAGGGTTAGCACAGATACGCAGTATTTT; CDR3: CASSPSRVSTDTQYF
size: many; J: TRBJ2-2; D: -; V: TRBV12-3/TRBV12-4; DNA: TGTGCCAGCAGTTTGGGAGGAAACGCCGGGGAGCTGTTTTTT; CDR3: CASSLGGNAGELFF
size: many; J: TRBJ2-3; D: -; V: TRBV29-1; DNA: TGCAGCGTTGATCTTACGGATACGCAGTATTTT; CDR3: CSVDLTDTQYF
size: -; J: TRBJ2-1; D: -; V: TRBV6-2/TRBV6-3; DNA: TGTGCCAGCAGTTTGGGCGGGACCCCTAACCATGAGCAGTTCTTC; CDR3: CASSLGGTPNHEQFF
size: many; J: TRBJ2-1; D: -; V: TRBV6-5; DNA: TGTGCCAGCAGTTACTCTCCAGTGGGGACTTATGAGTACAATGAGCAGTTCTTC; CDR3: CASSYSPVGTYEYNEQFF
size: few; J: TRBJ1-1; D: -; V: TRBV5-1; DNA: TGCGCCAGCAGCGTCAGGACGGTGAACACTGAAGCTTTCTTT; CDR3: CASSVRTVNTEAFF
size: few; J: TRBJ1-2; D: -; V: TRBV12-3/TRBV12-4; DNA: TGTGCCAGTGGAAGTGGGGGTGGCTACACCTTC; CDR3: CASGSGGGYTF
size: few; J: TRBJ1-5; D: -; V: TRBV20-1; DNA: TGCAGTGCTAGGCTCAGCGGAAACAATCAGCCCCAGCATTTT; CDR3: CSARLSGNNQPQHF
size: -; J: TRBJ2-3; D: -; V: TRBV5-1; DNA: TGCGCCAGCAGCATTGGACACCTGGCGACAGATACGCAGTATTTT; CDR3: CASSIGHLATDTQYF
size: -; J: TRBJ2-4; D: -; V: TRBV5-1; DNA: TGCGCCAGCAGCTTGGAGGGGGTCAAAAACATTCAGTACTTC; CDR3: CASSLEGVKNIQYF
size: few; J: TRBJ2-6; D: -; V: TRBV7-2; DNA: TGTGCCAGCAGCTTAGCGAGGGGGGATTTCAACGTCCTGACTTTC; CDR3: CASSLARGDFNVLTF
size: -; J: TRBJ2-5; D: -; V: TRBV12-3/TRBV12-4; DNA: TGTGCCAGCAGTTTAGCACTCGGGCCGAACCGGGCGGAGACCCAGTACTTC; CDR3: CASSLALGPNRAETQYF
size: many; J: TRBJ2-1; D: TRBD2; V: TRBV12-3/TRBV12-4; DNA: TGTGCCAGCAACATCGGGACTAGCGGGAGCTTGAGGAATGAGCAGTTCTTC; CDR3: CASNIGTSGSLRNEQFF
size: many; J: TRBJ1-1; D: TRBD1; V: TRBV5-1; DNA: TGCGCCAGCAGCTTGGGACAGGGGCACACTGAAGCTTTCTTT; CDR3: CASSLGQGHTEAFF
size: few; J: TRBJ2-5; D: TRBD2; V: TRBV12-3/TRBV12-4; DNA: TGTGCCAGCAGTTCTGTGCCAAGCGGGAGGGGTAGGGAGACCCAGTACTTC; CDR3: CASSSVPSGRGRETQYF
size: few; J: TRBJ2-7; D: -; V: TRBV6-5; DNA: TGTGCCAGCAGTTACTCGAGGACCCACTACGAGCAGTACTTC; CDR3: CASSYSRTHYEQYF
size: many; J: TRBJ1-1; D: -; V: TRBV29-1; DNA: TGCAGCGTGGTAGGGACCTGGGGAGCTTTCTTT; CDR3: CSVVGTWGAFF
size: few; J: TRBJ2-1; D: TRBD1; V: TRBV4-3; DNA: TGCGCCAGCAGCCGGGACAGGCTGGATGAGCAGTTCTTC; CDR3: CASSRDRLDEQFF
size: -; J: TRBJ2-1; D: -; V: TRBV6-1; DNA: TGTGCCAGCAGTGTGTTGGTGAACAATGAGCAGTTCTTC; CDR3: CASSVLVNNEQFF
size: -; J: TRBJ2-7; D: -; V: TRBV20-1; DNA: TGCAGTGCTCGACAGACGCACCCCGAGCAGTACTTC; CDR3: CSARQTHPEQYF
size: many; J: TRBJ2-7; D: -; V: TRBV20-1; DNA: TGCAGTGCCAGAGGGACATCGGGCGAGCAGTACTTC; CDR3: CSARGTSGEQYF
size: many; J: TRBJ1-2; D: -; V: TRBV29-1; DNA: TGCAGCGTTGAACGCATAGGGATCGACTATGGCTACACCTTC; CDR3: CSVERIGIDYGYTF
size: -; J: TRBJ2-5; D: -; V: TRBV5-1; DNA: TGCGCCAGCAGCTTATCACTTAAGCAAGAGACCCAGTACTTC; CDR3: CASSLSLKQETQYF
size: many; J: TRBJ2-2; D: TRBD1; V: TRBV5-1; DNA: TGCGCCAGCAGCTCCTCCGGGACAGGGGGCTCCGGGGAGCTGTTTTTT; CDR3: CASSSSGTGGSGELFF
size: many; J: TRBJ2-3; D: TRBD2; V: TRBV12-3/TRBV12-4; DNA: TGTGCCAGCAGTTCAAACCCGGGACTAGCGGGACCAGATACGCAGTATTTT; CDR3: CASSSNPGLAGPDTQYF
size: many; J: TRBJ1-6; D: -; V: TRBV12-3/TRBV12-4; DNA: TGTGCCAGCAGTTTGGGGCAGCCAAATAATTCACCCCTCCACTTT; CDR3: CASSLGQPNNSPLHF
size: few; J: TRBJ2-4; D: -; V: TRBV6-5; DNA: TGTGCCAGCAGTTACTCAGATCGGCTTACGGCCAAAAACATTCAGTACTTC; CDR3: CASSYSDRLTAKNIQYF
size: many; J: TRBJ1-5; D: -; V: TRBV20-1; DNA: TGCAGTGCTAGAAGGGGATTCCAGCCCCAGCATTTT; CDR3: CSARRGFQPQHF
size: few; J: TRBJ2-6; D: -; V: TRBV6-1; DNA: TGTGCCAGCAGCCCTAATACACAGAGCTCTGGGGCCAACGTCCTGACTTTC; CDR3: CASSPNTQSSGANVLTF
size: many; J: TRBJ1-1; D: TRBD1; V: TRBV6-5; DNA: TGTGCCAGCAGTTACTCGGGACAGTCAATTTCTGAAGCTTTCTTT; CDR3: CASSYSGQSISEAFF
size: few; J: TRBJ2-6; D: -; V: TRBV28; DNA: TGTGCCAGCACCTATCAGGTCTCTGGGGCCAACGTCCTGACTTTC; CDR3: CASTYQVSGANVLTF
size: many; J: TRBJ2-3; D: TRBD2; V: TRBV6-1; DNA: TGTGCCAGCACCCCCAGCGGGAGGGGGGCAGATACGCAGTATTTT; CDR3: CASTPSGRGADTQYF
size: many; J: TRBJ1-6; D: TRBD1; V: TRBV5-1; DNA: TGCGCCAGCAGCGTTGGACAGGAAAATTCACCCCTCCACTTT; CDR3: CASSVGQENSPLHF
size: many; J: TRBJ2-2; D: -; V: TRBV10-3; DNA: TGTGCCATCAGTGAGTCGGCGGATAACGCGAACACCGGGGAGCTGTTTTTT; CDR3: CAISESADNANTGELFF
size: many; J: TRBJ2-3; D: TRBD2; V: TRBV20-1; DNA: TGCAGTGCTAGAGACGCCGGGAGGGGCGGGAGGACAGATACGCAGTATTTT; CDR3: CSARDAGRGGRTDTQYF
size: few; J: TRBJ2-4; D: -; V: TRBV27; DNA: TGTGCCAGCAGCACCCAGCTAGCCAAAAACATTCAGTACTTC; CDR3: CASSTQLAKNIQYF
size: -; J: TRBJ2-2; D: -; V: TRBV10-3; DNA: TGTGCCATCAGACTAGAGAACACCGGGGAGCTGTTTTTT; CDR3: CAIRLENTGELFF
size: few; J: TRBJ2-2; D: -; V: TRBV6-1; DNA: TGTGCCAGCAGTACCGGCCGCAGGTGGGGCACCGGGGAGCTGTTTTTT; CDR3: CASSTGRRWGTGELFF
size: -; J: TRBJ2-1; D: TRBD2; V: TRBV28; DNA: TGTGCCAGCCGATCCCCGGGCGGGAGGGCGAACGAGCAGTTCTTC; CDR3: CASRSPGGRANEQFF
size: many; J: TRBJ2-1; D: -; V: TRBV6-5; DNA: TGTGCCAGCAGTTACTACGGGAGCTCCTACAATGAGCAGTTCTTC; CDR3: CASSYYGSSYNEQFF
size: many; J: TRBJ2-3; D: TRBD2; V: TRBV20-1; DNA: TGCAGTGCCCCGACTAGCGGGAGGTATGGAAGCACAGATACGCAGTATTTT; CDR3: CSAPTSGRYGSTDTQYF
size: many; J: TRBJ1-4; D: -; V: TRBV4-1; DNA: TGCGCCAGCAGCCAAGTCGGGGTCCCGAATGAAAAACTGTTTTTT; CDR3: CASSQVGVPNEKLFF